This T cell receptor beta chain was profiled in a study of blood T cell repertoires in COVID-19. In the study overall: COVID-19 samples, acute and convalescent, were from the United States, Italy and Spain. The cDNA or gDNA used as material had been derived from T cells, B-cell-depleted T cells, or PBMCs.

This CDR3 is 17 amino acids long. V lost 6 bases and J 2 bases, leaving 23 bases between the germline ends. Germline loops: CDR1 MDHEN, CDR2 SYDVKM. Repertoires were generated with immunoSEQ multiplex PCR, while TCRdb's copy carries only in-frame clones and drops some. The data hold hundreds of thousands of clones, with around 90% observed a single time. The gene calls are TRBV28 and TRBJ2-7, with D possibly matching TRBD1 (7 bases). The sequenced sample consisted of peripheral blood. This clonotype was obtained from a man aged 55 to 70 with acute or convalescent COVID-19. The CDR3 nucleotides read TGTGCCAGCAGCGACCCGATTCGACAGGGCGGGACCTACGAGCAGTACTTC. It translates to CASSDPIRQGGTYEQYF.